The clone carrying this TCR beta chain was picked up a small number of times. Its matching antigen is unknown. Hyperthyroidism of Graves' type that showed no ophthalmopathy progression within 18 months was stable. Not enrolled were patients with uncontrolled infection, other autoimmune disease, pregnancy or lactation. Amplified TCR beta CDR3 regions came from RNA transcripts. The HTBI primer set served for first-round RT-PCR of the TCR CDR3. TCRdb used MiXCR to reprocess the multiplex PCR reads, holding one entry per CDR3 protein. This sample yields about 620,000 distinct CDR3 sequences, of which 15% to 20% are seen a single time; around 3.9% belongs to the top ten. These data are taken from a study of T cells in Graves' hyperthyroidism and ophthalmopathy. Looking at the study overall: Pretreatment peripheral blood was obtained at initial diagnosis.

There are 13 residues in the CDR3. Germline CDR1 and CDR2: SGHRS and YFSETQ. The V end was cut by 0 bases, the J end by 4 bases, with 8 bases between. Study outcomes and limitations: A model of 13 V-J features distinguished ophthalmopathy from stable hyperthyroidism.

The clonotype comes from a woman under 40 with Graves' hyperthyroidism. The chain combines TRBV5-1 with TRBJ2-7; D remains ambiguous. Source material: blood. The CDR3 region has the DNA TGCGCCAGCAGCTTGGCATCAATTTACGAGCAGTACTTC. Translated, it gives CASSLASIYEQYF.